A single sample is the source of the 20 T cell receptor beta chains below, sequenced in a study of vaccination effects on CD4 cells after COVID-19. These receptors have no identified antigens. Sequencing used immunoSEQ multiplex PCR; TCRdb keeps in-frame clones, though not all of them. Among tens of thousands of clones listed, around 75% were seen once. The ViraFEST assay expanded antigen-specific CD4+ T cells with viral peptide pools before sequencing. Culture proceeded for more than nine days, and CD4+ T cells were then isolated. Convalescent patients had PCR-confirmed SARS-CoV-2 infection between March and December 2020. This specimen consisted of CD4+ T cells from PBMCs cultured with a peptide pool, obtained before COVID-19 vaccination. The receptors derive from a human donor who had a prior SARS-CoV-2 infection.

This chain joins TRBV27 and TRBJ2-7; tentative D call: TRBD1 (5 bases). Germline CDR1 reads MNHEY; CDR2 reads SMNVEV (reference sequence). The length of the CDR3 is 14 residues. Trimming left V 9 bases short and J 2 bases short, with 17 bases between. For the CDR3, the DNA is TGTGCCAGTAAAAGACAGCCACAAACCTACGAGCAGTACTTC. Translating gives CASKRQPQTYEQYF.

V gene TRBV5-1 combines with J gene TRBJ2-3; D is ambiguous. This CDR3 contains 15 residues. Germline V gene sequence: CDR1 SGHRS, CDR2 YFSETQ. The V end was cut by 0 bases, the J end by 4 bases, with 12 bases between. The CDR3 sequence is CASSLVSVGADTQYF. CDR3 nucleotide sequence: TGCGCCAGCAGCTTGGTGTCGGTAGGCGCAGATACGCAGTATTTT.

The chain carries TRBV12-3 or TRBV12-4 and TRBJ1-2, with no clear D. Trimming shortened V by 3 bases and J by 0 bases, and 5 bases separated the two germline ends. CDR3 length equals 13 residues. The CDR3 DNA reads TGTGCCAGCAGTTTTAGGGCTAACTATGGCTACACCTTC. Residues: CASSFRANYGYTF.

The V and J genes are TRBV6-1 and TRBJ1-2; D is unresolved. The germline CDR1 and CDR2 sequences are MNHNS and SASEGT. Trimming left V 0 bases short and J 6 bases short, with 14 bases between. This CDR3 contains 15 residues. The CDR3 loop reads CASSEAGEGSDGYTF. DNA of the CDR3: TGTGCCAGCAGTGAAGCCGGGGAAGGGTCGGATGGCTACACCTTC.

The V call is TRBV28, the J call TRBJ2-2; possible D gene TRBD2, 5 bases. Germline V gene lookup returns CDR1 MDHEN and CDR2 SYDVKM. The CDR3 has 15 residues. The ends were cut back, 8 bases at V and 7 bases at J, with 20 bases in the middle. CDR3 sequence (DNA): TGTGCCAGCCGGCTCCATACTAGGGCGGGCGGGGAGCTGTTTTTT. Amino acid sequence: CASRLHTRAGGELFF.

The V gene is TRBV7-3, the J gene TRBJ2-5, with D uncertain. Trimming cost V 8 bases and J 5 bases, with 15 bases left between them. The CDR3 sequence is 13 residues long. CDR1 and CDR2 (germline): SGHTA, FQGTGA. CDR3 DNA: TGTGCCAGCGGGCCTGCCCCTGGGGAGACCCAGTACTTC. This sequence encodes CASGPAPGETQYF.

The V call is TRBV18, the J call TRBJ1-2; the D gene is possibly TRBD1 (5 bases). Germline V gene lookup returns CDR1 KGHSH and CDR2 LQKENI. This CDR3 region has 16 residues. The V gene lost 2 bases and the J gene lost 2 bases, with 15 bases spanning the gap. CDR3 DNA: TGTGCCAGCTCACCATCCCCAGGGCTGCGAAACTATGGCTACACCTTC. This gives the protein CASSPSPGLRNYGYTF.

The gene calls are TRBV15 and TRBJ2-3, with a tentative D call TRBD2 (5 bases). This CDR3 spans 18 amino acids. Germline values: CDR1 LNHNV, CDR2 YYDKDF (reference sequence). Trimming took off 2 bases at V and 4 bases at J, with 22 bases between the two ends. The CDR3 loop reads CATSRKERRDHPSDTQYF. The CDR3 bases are TGTGCCACCAGCAGAAAGGAACGCCGGGATCACCCGTCAGATACGCAGTATTTT.

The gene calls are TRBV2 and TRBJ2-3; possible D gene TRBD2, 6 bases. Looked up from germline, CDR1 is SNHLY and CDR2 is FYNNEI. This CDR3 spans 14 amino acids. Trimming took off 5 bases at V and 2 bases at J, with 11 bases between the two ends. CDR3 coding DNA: TGTGCCAGCAGTCCGACTAGTTCCACAGATACGCAGTATTTT. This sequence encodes CASSPTSSTDTQYF.

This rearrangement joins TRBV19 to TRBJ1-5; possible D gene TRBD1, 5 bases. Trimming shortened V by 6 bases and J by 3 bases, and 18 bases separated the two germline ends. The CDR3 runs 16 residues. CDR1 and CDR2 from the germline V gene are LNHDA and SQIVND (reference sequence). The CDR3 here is CASSAGTDRVNQPQHF. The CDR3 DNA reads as TGTGCCAGTAGCGCGGGAACCGACAGAGTCAATCAGCCCCAGCATTTT.

This CDR3 reads CASNPLGGQTNEQFF. Written as DNA, the CDR3 is TGTGCCAGCAATCCCCTGGGTGGCCAGACCAATGAGCAGTTCTTC. The gene calls are TRBV6-5 and TRBJ2-1, with D hard to call. V lost 7 bases to trimming and J lost 6 bases, with 19 bases between them. CDR1 is MNHEY, CDR2 SVGAGI, per germline. The CDR3 runs 15 residues.

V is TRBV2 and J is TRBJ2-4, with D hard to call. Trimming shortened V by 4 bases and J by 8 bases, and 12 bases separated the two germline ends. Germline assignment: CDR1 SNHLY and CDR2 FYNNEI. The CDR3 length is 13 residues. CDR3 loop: CASSVPGEHIQYF. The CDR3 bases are TGTGCCAGCAGTGTCCCTGGGGAACACATTCAGTACTTC.

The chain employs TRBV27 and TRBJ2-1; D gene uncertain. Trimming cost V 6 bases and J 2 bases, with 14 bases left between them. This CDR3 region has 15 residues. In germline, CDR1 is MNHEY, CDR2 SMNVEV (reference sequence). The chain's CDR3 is CASRKNLPTYNEQFF. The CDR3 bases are TGTGCCAGCAGGAAAAACCTCCCTACCTACAATGAGCAGTTCTTC.

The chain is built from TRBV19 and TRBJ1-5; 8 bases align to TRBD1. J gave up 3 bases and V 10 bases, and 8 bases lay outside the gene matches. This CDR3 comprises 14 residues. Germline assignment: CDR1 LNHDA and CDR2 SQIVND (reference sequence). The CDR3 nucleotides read TGTGCCACCCAGGACAGGGTATTCAATCAGCCCCAGCATTTT. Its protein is CATQDRVFNQPQHF.

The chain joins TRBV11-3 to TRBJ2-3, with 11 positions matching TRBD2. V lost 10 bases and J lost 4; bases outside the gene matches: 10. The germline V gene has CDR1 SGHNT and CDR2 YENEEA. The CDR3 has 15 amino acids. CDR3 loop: CATQANSGRADTQYF. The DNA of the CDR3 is TGTGCCACCCAGGCCAATAGCGGGAGGGCAGATACGCAGTATTTT. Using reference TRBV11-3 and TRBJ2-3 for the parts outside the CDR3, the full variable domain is EAGVVQSPRYKIIEKKQPVAFWCNPISGHNTLYWYLQNLGQGPELLIRYENEEAVDDSQLPKDRFSAERLKGVDSTLKIQPAELGDSAVYLCATQANSGRADTQYFGPGTRLTVL.

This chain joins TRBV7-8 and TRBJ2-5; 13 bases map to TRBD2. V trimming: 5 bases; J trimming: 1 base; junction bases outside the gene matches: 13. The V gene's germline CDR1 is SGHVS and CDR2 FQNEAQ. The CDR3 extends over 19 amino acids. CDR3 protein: CASSTIRTSGGGGQETQYF. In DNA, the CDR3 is TGTGCCAGCAGCACAATCCGGACTAGCGGGGGTGGGGGCCAAGAGACCCAGTACTTC.

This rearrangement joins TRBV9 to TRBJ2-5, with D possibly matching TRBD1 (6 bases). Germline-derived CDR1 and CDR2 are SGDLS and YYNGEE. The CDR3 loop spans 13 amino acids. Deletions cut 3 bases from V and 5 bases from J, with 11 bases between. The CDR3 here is CASSATGPETQYF. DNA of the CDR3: TGTGCCAGCAGCGCTACAGGGCCGGAGACCCAGTACTTC.

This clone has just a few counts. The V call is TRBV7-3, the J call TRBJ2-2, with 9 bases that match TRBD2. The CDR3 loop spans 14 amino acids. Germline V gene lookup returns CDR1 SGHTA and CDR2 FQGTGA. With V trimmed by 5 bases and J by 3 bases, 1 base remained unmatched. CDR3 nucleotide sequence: TGTGCCAGCAGCCCTAGCGGGGACACCGGGGAGCTGTTTTTT. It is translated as CASSPSGDTGELFF.

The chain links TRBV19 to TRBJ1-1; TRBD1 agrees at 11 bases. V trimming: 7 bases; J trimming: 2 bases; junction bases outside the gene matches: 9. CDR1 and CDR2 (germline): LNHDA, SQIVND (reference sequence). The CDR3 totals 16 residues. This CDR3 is CASTPWTGGFNTEAFF. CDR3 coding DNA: TGTGCCAGTACTCCTTGGACAGGGGGCTTCAACACTGAAGCTTTCTTT.

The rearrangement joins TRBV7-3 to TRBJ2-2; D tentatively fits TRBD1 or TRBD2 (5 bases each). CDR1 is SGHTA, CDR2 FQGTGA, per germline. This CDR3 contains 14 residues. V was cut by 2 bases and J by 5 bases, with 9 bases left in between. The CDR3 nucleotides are TGTGCCAGCAGCTTAGGGGGTAGTACCGGGGAGCTGTTTTTT. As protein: CASSLGGSTGELFF.